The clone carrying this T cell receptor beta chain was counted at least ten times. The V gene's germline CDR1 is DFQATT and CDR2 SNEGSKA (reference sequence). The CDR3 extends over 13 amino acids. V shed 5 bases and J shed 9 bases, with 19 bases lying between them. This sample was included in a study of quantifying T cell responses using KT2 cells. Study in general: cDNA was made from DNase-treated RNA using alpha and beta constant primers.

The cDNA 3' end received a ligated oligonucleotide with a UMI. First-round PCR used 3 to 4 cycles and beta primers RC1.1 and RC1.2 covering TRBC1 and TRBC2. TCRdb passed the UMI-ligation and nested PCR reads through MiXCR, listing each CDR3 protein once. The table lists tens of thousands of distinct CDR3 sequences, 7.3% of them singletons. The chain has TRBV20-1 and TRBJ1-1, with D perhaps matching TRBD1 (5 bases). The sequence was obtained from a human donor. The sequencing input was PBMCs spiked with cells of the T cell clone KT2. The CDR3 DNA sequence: TGCAGTGCTCAACGGGGGGGGATTTTTCAAGCTTTCTTT. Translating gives CSAQRGGIFQAFF.